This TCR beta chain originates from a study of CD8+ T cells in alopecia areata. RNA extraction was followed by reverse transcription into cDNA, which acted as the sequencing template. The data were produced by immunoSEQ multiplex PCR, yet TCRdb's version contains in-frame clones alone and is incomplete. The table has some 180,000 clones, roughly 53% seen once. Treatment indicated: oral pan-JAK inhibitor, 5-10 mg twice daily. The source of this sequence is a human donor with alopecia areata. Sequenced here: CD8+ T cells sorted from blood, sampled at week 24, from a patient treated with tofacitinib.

CDR3 region: CASSQDPSGDEQFF. CDR3 nucleotides: TGCGCCAGCAGCCAAGATCCTAGCGGCGATGAGCAGTTCTTC. The V and J genes are TRBV4-1 and TRBJ2-1; 7 bases align to TRBD2. Germline V gene data show CDR1 as MGHRA and CDR2 as YSYEKL. CDR3 length: 14 amino acids. Trimming removed 0 bases from V and 8 bases from J; junction bases left unmatched: 4.